A single sample gave rise to the 8 T cell receptor beta chains below, sequenced in a study of blood T cell repertoires in COVID-19. Some clones are missing from TCRdb's copy, which holds only in-frame ones; the method was immunoSEQ multiplex PCR. The table has about 150,000 clones, 70% to 85% seen once; the top ten hold around a tenth. Sequences were obtained from peripheral blood. These receptors all stem from a woman aged 50 to 60 with acute or convalescent COVID-19.

V is TRBV18 and J is TRBJ2-3; 7 bases are shared with TRBD2. Germline CDR1 is KGHSH and CDR2 is LQKENI. The trim removed 4 bases at V and 4 bases at J, leaving 5 bases unmatched. This CDR3 region has 14 residues. CDR3 sequence: CASSLGLDADTQYF. For the CDR3, the DNA is TGTGCCAGCTCACTCGGACTAGACGCAGATACGCAGTATTTT.

This clone has only one observation. The rearrangement uses TRBV13 and TRBJ2-3, with a tentative D call TRBD2 (5 bases). CDR1 is PRHDT, CDR2 FYEKMQ, per germline (reference sequence). The ends were cut back, 1 base at V and 4 bases at J, with 9 bases in the middle. This CDR3 is built from 14 residues. In DNA, the CDR3 is TGTGCCAGCAGCTTAGTTGCGGGCGCAGATACGCAGTATTTT. Its translation: CASSLVAGADTQYF. The whole variable domain, remainder taken from reference TRBV13 and TRBJ2-3, is AAGVIQSPRHLIKEKRETATLKCYPIPRHDTVYWYQQGPGQDPQFLISFYEKMQSDKGSIPDRFSAQQFSDYHSELNMSSLELGDSALYFCASSLVAGADTQYFGPGTRLTVL.

The chain employs TRBV7-8 and TRBJ1-1; 7 bases are a match to TRBD1. The CDR3 is made up of 17 amino acids. Per the germline V gene, CDR1 is SGHVS and CDR2 is FQNEAQ. V dropped 1 base and J dropped 3; count of bases not matched to a gene: 11. DNA of the CDR3: TGTGCCAGCAGCTTAGTTCAACCCTTAACAGGGGACACTGAAGCTTTCTTT. Protein product: CASSLVQPLTGDTEAFF.

The chain joins TRBV24-1 to TRBJ2-7; 7 bases line up with TRBD1. Per the germline V gene, CDR1 is KGHDR and CDR2 is SFDVKD. CDR3 length equals 15 residues. The V gene end was trimmed by 3 bases and the J gene end by 7 bases; junction bases not matched to a gene: 11. Here the CDR3 reads CATSDPGQTLEEQYF. CDR3 nucleotides: TGTGCCACCAGTGATCCGGGACAGACCTTGGAAGAGCAGTACTTC.

The chain recombines TRBV27 with TRBJ2-1, with unresolved D. Looked up from germline, CDR1 is MNHEY and CDR2 is SMNVEV (reference sequence). This CDR3 is 13 amino acids long. The V and J ends lost 6 bases and 0 bases respectively, with 6 bases between them. CDR3 DNA sequence: TGTGCCAGCAGCTCCTTCTCCTACAATGAGCAGTTCTTC. This codes for CASSSFSYNEQFF.

The chain uses TRBV18 and TRBJ2-1; D ambiguous. Germline CDR1 and CDR2: KGHSH and LQKENI. CDR3 length: 14 residues. The V gene lost 0 bases and the J gene lost 4 bases, with 7 bases spanning the gap. CDR3 in amino acids: CASSPPETYNEQFF. CDR3 DNA sequence: TGTGCCAGCTCACCACCAGAGACTTACAATGAGCAGTTCTTC.

V is TRBV9 and J is TRBJ2-5, with 8 bases fitting TRBD1. Looked up from germline, CDR1 is SGDLS and CDR2 is YYNGEE. This CDR3 region has 14 residues. Trimming cost V 4 bases and J 1 base; bases outside gene matches: 3. CDR3 sequence (DNA): TGTGCCAGCAGCCCGCAGGGGGCCCAAGAGACCCAGTACTTC. Its translation: CASSPQGAQETQYF.

The CDR3 reads CASSQSIGGGNYGYTF. The DNA of the CDR3 is TGTGCCAGCAGCCAATCCATCGGCGGGGGTAACTATGGCTACACCTTC. The V and J genes are TRBV3-1 (or the pseudogene TRBV3-2) and TRBJ1-2, with TRBD1 as a possible D gene (5 bases). CDR3 length: 16 amino acids. The V gene's germline CDR1 is LGHDT and CDR2 YNNKEL (reference sequence). V gave up 2 bases and J gave up 1 base, with 14 bases separating them.